This TCR beta chain was observed in a study of identical twins. A remark on this clonotype: Its matching antigen is unknown.

Study-wide points: For cord blood, abundant beta clonotypes had fewer insertions, unlike memory repertoires, which showed none.

A single record per CDR3 protein comes from TCRdb applying MiXCR to the 5' RACE reads. The top ten hold about an eighth of the sample, which has approximately 700,000 distinct CDR3 sequences, around a sixth seen once. The CDR3 is 13 amino acids. Per the germline V gene, CDR1 is SNHLY and CDR2 is FYNNEI. Trimming removed 9 bases from V and 7 bases from J, with 15 bases in between. These same data were also listed under a study on T cells expressing NK-cell markers. This second report adds: More than 5 donors carried dominant NKG2C+ clonotypes that made up about 1.0-7.0% of their CD8+ T cells.

Sequencing used PBMCs. The V call is TRBV2, the J call TRBJ1-4; tentatively, D is TRBD1 (6 bases). This receptor was obtained from a woman between 18 and 29 years old in good health. The CDR3 nucleotides read TGTGCCAGTGGACAGTTGGGTACTGAAAAACTGTTTTTT. It specifies CASGQLGTEKLFF.